Below, 4 T cell receptor beta chains from the same sample are listed, as sequenced in a study of blood T cells in healthy people across ages. A J-beta primer mix and a sample-barcoded 5' primer were used in a second PCR of roughly 6 to 11 cycles. MiXCR, run by TCRdb on the 5' RACE reads, gives a single entry per CDR3 protein. Of about 1.4 million distinct CDR3 sequences detected, approximately 59% appear once; the ten largest clones hold 5.5% to 8%. What was sequenced was blood. These TCRs come from a man aged 18 to 30 in good health.

This clonotype was counted a few times. This sequence joins TRBV7-9 and TRBJ2-7; tentative D call: TRBD1 (5 bases). Germline V lookup: CDR1 SEHNR, CDR2 FQNEAQ (reference sequence). The V end was cut by 5 bases, the J end by 4 bases, with 9 bases between. The CDR3 has 12 residues. In nucleotides, the CDR3 is TGTGCCAGCAGCGAAGGGGTTTACGAGCAGTACTTC. This codes for CASSEGVYEQYF. Variable domain in full (rest from reference TRBV7-9 and TRBJ2-7): DTGVSQNPRHKITKRGQNVTFRCDPISEHNRLYWYRQTLGQGPEFLTYFQNEAQLEKSRLLSDRFSAERPKGSFSTLEIQRTEQGDSAMYLCASSEGVYEQYFGPGTRLTVT.

The rearrangement uses TRBV7-9 and TRBJ2-6; 8 positions match TRBD1. The CDR3 loop spans 18 amino acids. V was pared by 5 bases and J by 2 bases, with 11 bases of the junction left unmatched. CDR1 is SEHNR and CDR2 is FQNEAQ in the germline V gene (reference sequence). CDR3 sequence (DNA): TGTGCCAGCAGCACCTCAGGGGGCGTGGGGCCTGGGGCCAACGTCCTGACTTTC. Encoded protein: CASSTSGGVGPGANVLTF.

This clonotype was seen a handful of times. The J gene is TRBJ2-1, the V gene TRBV29-1; D is unclear. Germline lookup yields CDR1 SQVTM and CDR2 ANQGSEA. CDR3 size: 12 residues. Trimming left V 7 bases short and J 4 bases short, with 11 bases between. The CDR3 reads CSGRNSYNEQFF. CDR3 DNA: TGCAGCGGTAGGAACAGTTACAATGAGCAGTTCTTC.

The chain employs TRBV4-2 and TRBJ2-4; 10 nucleotides line up with TRBD2. J gave up 6 bases and V 0 bases, and 5 bases lay outside the gene matches. Looked up from germline, CDR1 is LGHNA and CDR2 is YNFKEQ. CDR3 length equals 16 residues. DNA for the CDR3: TGTGCCAGCAGCCAAGAAATTAGCGGGGGGTTAAACATTCAGTACTTC. Its protein product is CASSQEISGGLNIQYF.